This TCR beta chain was obtained from a study of tissue T cells after allogeneic stem cell transplantation. Overall study findings and caveats: Limitations included a small, clinically heterogeneous cohort and limited sampling depth. Within patients, tissue anatomy strongly shaped TCR repertoire composition. Tissue-detected TCR repertoire was only partly captured by blood and spleen T cells.

Using immunoSEQ multiplex PCR, the repertoire was profiled, and TCRdb retains in-frame clones only, with some absent. The sample consists of roughly 2,000 clones, approximately 56% of them appearing once. The time point was: mouse harvest day 7 after allogeneic transplant. Tail vein injection delivered 10^7 T-cell-depleted bone marrow cells and 10^6 splenic CD5+ T cells. This mouse GVHD model was MHC-mismatched B6 to BALB/c, profiled day 7 or 14. Of note for this clone: Its antigen remains unidentified. Genes and germline are mouse.

This clonotype was sampled from a female BALB/c mouse given C57BL/6 T cells with graft-versus-host disease after an allogeneic hematopoietic cell transplant. Input material: spleen.

The CDR3 sequence: CASSQTGDQDTQYF. The covered CDR3 bases are TGTGCCAGCAGCCAGACTGGGGACCAAGACACCCAGTAC. V gene TRBV2 combines with J gene TRBJ2-5; 8 bases are shared with TRBD2. The read ends 1 residue early relative to the CDR3; the germline J gene fills the gap. Germline V CDR1 and CDR2: LGHNA, YSYQKL. Trimming removed 3 bases from V and 1 base from J; junction bases left unmatched: 0. This CDR3 has 14 amino acids.